This T cell receptor beta chain emerged from a study of molecular identifiers for immune sequencing clone quantification. This clonotype was seen at least ten times. TCRdb re-analysed the PCR reads in MiXCR, keeping a single row per CDR3 protein. This table holds hundreds of thousands of distinct CDR3 sequences, approximately 24% found once. This CDR3 is built from 14 residues. Trimming cost V 5 bases and J 4 bases, with 18 bases left between them. Germline V lookup: CDR1 DFQATT, CDR2 SNEGSKA (reference sequence). The TCR comes from a human donor in good health. Some libraries in this study had Jurkat cell RNA spiked in. The gene calls are TRBV20-1 and TRBJ2-7; D may be TRBD2 (6 bases). Sequencing was carried out using naive CD8+ T cells from blood, with Jurkat cell RNA spiked in. Subset indicated: FACS-sorted CD8+CD4-CCR7+CD45RA+ naive T cells. This CDR3 reads CSAPNLGLSYEQYF. CDR3 nucleotides: TGCAGTGCTCCGAACCTGGGACTCTCATACGAGCAGTACTTC.